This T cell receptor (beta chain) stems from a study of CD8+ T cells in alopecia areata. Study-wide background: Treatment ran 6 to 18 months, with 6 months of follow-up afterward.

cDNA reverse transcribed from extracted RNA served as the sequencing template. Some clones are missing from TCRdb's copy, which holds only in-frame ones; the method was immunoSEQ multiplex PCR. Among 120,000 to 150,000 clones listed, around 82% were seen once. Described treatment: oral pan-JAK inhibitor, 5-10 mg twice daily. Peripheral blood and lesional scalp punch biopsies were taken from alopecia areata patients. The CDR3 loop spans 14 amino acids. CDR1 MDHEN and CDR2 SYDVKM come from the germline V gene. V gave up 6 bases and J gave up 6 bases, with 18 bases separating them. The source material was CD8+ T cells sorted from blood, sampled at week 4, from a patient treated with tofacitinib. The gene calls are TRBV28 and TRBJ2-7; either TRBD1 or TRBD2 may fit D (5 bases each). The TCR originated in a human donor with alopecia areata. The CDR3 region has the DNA TGTGCCAGCAGCCGGGACCGGGAAAGGGGCGAGCAGTACTTC. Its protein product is CASSRDRERGEQYF.